The 7 T cell receptor beta chains listed next were all sequenced from one sample in a study of blood T cell repertoires in COVID-19 (TCRdb year 2020). The library was obtained by the immunoSEQ multiplex PCR assay. In TCRdb, the immuneACCESS table is reduced to in-frame sequences with V and J assigned. These tables do not hold every clone; where another copy was compared, an unresolved V gene accounts for under half, and the others remain unexplained. The sample has 200,000 to 250,000 clones on record, around nine tenths of them singletons. The top ten hold 2.7% of the sample. Material for sequencing was peripheral blood. These receptors were obtained from a woman aged 55-70 years with acute or convalescent COVID-19.

This chain links TRBV2 with TRBJ1-2, with D possibly being TRBD1 (5 bases). There are 14 residues in the CDR3. Looked up from germline, CDR1 is SNHLY and CDR2 is FYNNEI. Trimming stripped 6 bases from V and 4 bases from J, with 15 bases between. The CDR3 reads CASSTRQPFYGYTF. The CDR3 DNA sequence: TGTGCCAGCAGCACCCGACAGCCTTTCTATGGCTACACCTTC. Looking up the rest from reference TRBV2 and TRBJ1-2 gives the full variable domain: EPEVTQTPSHQVTQMGQEVILRCVPISNHLYFYWYRQILGQKVEFLVSFYNNEISEKSEIFDDQFSVERPDGSNFTLKIRSTKLEDSAMYFCASSTRQPFYGYTFGSGTRLTVV.

The chain recombines TRBV9 with TRBJ2-3, with D possibly being TRBD2 (5 bases). The CDR3 is made up of 14 amino acids. Trimming took off 4 bases at V and 5 bases at J, with 14 bases between the two ends. Germline-derived CDR1 and CDR2 are SGDLS and YYNGEE. CDR3 nucleotides: TGTGCCAGCAGCCCCGGGGTCTTGGGAGATACGCAGTATTTT. Its translation: CASSPGVLGDTQYF.

The chain has TRBV18 and TRBJ2-4, with 7 positions matching TRBD2. V lost 6 bases to trimming and J lost 1 base; unmatched junction nucleotides: 9. The CDR3 is 16 residues long. The germline V gene encodes CDR1 KGHSH and CDR2 LQKENI. Here the CDR3 reads CASSTGLAEAKNIQYF. The CDR3 nucleotides read TGTGCCAGCTCTACGGGTCTAGCGGAGGCCAAAAACATTCAGTACTTC.

The chain employs TRBV5-1 and TRBJ2-7, with D perhaps matching TRBD1 (6 bases). Germline V gene data show CDR1 as SGHRS and CDR2 as YFSETQ. V shed 0 bases and J shed 5 bases, with 9 bases lying between them. The CDR3 runs to 13 residues. The CDR3 DNA is TGCGCCAGCAGCTTGGTAGGGGGTCACGAGCAGTACTTC. Translated, it gives CASSLVGGHEQYF.

The chain links TRBV27 to TRBJ2-7; 7 positions match TRBD1. The germline gives CDR1 MNHEY, CDR2 SMNVEV (reference sequence). With V trimmed by 6 bases and J by 0 bases, 5 bases remained unmatched. This CDR3 comprises 14 residues. CDR3 in amino acids: CASSDAGGSYEQYF. CDR3 in DNA: TGTGCCAGCAGCGACGCAGGGGGCTCCTACGAGCAGTACTTC.

This clone showed up just a few times. The chain recombines TRBV6-6 with TRBJ2-5; 9 bases are a match to TRBD1. This CDR3 has 16 residues. V shed 6 bases and J 5 bases; nucleotides not matched to a gene: 13. Per germline, CDR1 MNHNY and CDR2 SVGAGI (reference sequence). As DNA, the CDR3 is TGTGCCAGCAGCGACAGCCTGGGACAGGGCTCGGAGACCCAGTACTTC. Translated: CASSDSLGQGSETQYF.

The rearrangement uses TRBV11-2 and TRBJ2-1; TRBD2 matches at 10 bases. CDR1 and CDR2 from the germline V gene are SGHAT and FQNNGV. This CDR3 comprises 15 residues. The V and J ends lost 3 bases and 7 bases, in that order; junction bases with no gene match: 6. CDR3 sequence: CASSLERGGGNEQFF. The DNA of the CDR3 is TGTGCCAGCAGCTTGGAGCGGGGGGGAGGGAATGAGCAGTTCTTC.